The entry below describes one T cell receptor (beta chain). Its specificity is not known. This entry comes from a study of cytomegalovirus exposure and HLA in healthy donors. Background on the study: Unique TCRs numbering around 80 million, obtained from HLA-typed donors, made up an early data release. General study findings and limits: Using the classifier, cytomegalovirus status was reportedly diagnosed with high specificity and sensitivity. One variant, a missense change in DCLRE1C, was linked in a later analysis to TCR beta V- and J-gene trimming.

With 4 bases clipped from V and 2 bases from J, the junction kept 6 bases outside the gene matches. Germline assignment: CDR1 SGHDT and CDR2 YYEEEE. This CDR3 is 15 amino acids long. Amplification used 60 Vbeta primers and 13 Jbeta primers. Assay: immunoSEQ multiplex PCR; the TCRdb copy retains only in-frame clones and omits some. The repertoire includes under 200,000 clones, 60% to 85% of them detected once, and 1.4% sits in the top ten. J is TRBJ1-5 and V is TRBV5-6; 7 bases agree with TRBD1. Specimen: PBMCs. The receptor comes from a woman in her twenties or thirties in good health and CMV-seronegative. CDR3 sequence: CASSPQGTGNQPQHF. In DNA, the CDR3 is TGTGCCAGCAGCCCACAGGGGACGGGCAATCAGCCCCAGCATTTT.